Below are 5 T cell receptor beta chains sequenced from a single sample in a study of T-cell memory formation after mild COVID-19. One entry per CDR3 protein, called by TCRdb with MiXCR from the 5' RACE reads. Of nearly 350,000 distinct CDR3 sequences in the sample, over 10% were seen once. Sequenced: PBMCs or a T cell subset sorted from them (not recorded which). The receptors here all came from a man aged 18 to 30 who had mild COVID-19 (a few samples of this study predate the infection). Cell type and time point are not known.

This chain joins TRBV7-9 and TRBJ1-2; a weak D match, TRBD1 (5 bases). CDR1 and CDR2 (germline): SEHNR, FQNEAQ (reference sequence). There are 16 residues in the CDR3. Trimming stripped 4 bases from V and 0 bases from J, with 15 bases between. CDR3 in amino acids: CASSWGVSIANYGYTF. The CDR3 DNA is TGTGCCAGCAGCTGGGGGGTTTCGATAGCTAACTATGGCTACACCTTC.

In its sample, this clonotype was seen a few times. The rearrangement uses TRBV15 and TRBJ2-7, with 10 bases fitting TRBD2. With 0 bases clipped from V and 3 bases from J, the junction kept 5 bases outside the gene matches. Germline values: CDR1 LNHNV, CDR2 YYDKDF (reference sequence). The CDR3 has 16 amino acids. The CDR3 is CATSRDRPSGGYEQYF. CDR3 sequence (DNA): TGTGCCACCAGCAGAGATAGGCCTAGCGGGGGCTACGAGCAGTACTTC.

This clonotype was recorded a few times. V gene TRBV21-1 combines with J gene TRBJ1-1; the table's D call, TRBD1, has no DNA check behind it. TRBV21-1 is given as a pseudogene. There are 13 residues in the CDR3. CDR3 sequence: CASILGASDEAFF. The CDR3, as DNA: TGTGCCAGCATCCTGGGGGCATCGGACGAAGCTTTCTTT.

This clonotype was observed a handful of times. This chain joins TRBV6-5 and TRBJ1-5; the D is unclear. V gave up 4 bases and J gave up 0 bases, with 7 bases separating them. CDR3 size: 14 residues. From germline, CDR1 is MNHEY and CDR2 SVGAGI. CDR3 DNA: TGTGCCAGCAGTTCCACCTATAGCAATCAGCCCCAGCATTTT. This sequence encodes CASSSTYSNQPQHF.

This clonotype was counted at least ten times. The chain recombines TRBV11-1 with TRBJ1-6, with 7 bases fitting TRBD1. The ends lost 7 bases at V and 9 bases at J; junction bases unmatched: 12. This CDR3 comprises 15 residues. Germline V CDR1 and CDR2: SGHAT, FQDESV (reference sequence). This CDR3 is CASMHEGAVPSPLHF. DNA of the CDR3: TGTGCCAGCATGCATGAGGGGGCAGTCCCTTCACCCCTCCACTTT. The full variable domain, in which reference TRBV11-1 and TRBJ1-6 provide the parts outside the CDR3, is EAEVAQSPRYKITEKSQAVAFWCDPISGHATLYWYRQILGQGPELLVQFQDESVVDDSQLPKDRFSAERLKGVDSTLKIQPAELGDSAMYLCASMHEGAVPSPLHFGNGTRLTVT.